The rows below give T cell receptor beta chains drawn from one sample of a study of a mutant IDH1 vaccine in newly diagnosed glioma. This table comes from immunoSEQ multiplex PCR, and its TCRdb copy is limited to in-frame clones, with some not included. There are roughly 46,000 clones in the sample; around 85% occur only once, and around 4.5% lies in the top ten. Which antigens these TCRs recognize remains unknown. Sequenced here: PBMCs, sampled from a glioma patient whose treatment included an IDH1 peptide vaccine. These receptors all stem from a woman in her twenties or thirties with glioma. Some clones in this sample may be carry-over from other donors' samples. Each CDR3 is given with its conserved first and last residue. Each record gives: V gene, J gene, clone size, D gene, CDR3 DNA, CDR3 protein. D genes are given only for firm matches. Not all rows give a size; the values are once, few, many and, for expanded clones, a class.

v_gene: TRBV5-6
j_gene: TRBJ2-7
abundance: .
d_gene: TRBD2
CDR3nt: TGTGCCAGCAGCACGGGACTAGGCAGGCAGTACTTC
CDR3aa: CASSTGLGRQYF

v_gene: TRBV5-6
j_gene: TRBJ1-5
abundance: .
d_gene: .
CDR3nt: TGTGCCAGCAGCTTGTCCGGTAGCAATCAGCCCCAGCATTTT
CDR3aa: CASSLSGSNQPQHF

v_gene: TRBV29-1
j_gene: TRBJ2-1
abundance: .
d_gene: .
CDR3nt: TGCAGCGTTGAAGGAGGCTCACTGCCTGGAAATGAGCAGTTCTTC
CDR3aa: CSVEGGSLPGNEQFF

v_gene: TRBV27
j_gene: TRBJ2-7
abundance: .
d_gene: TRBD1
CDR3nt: TGTGCCAGCAGTTTAATTCCCGGACAGGCCTACGAGCAGTACTTC
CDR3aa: CASSLIPGQAYEQYF

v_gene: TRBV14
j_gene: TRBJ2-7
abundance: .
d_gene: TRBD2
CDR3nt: TGTGCCAGCAGCCAAGAGGGGCAGCGGGAGTCCTACGAGCAGTACTTC
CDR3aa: CASSQEGQRESYEQYF

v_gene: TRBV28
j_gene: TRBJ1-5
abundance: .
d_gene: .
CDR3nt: TGTGCCAGCAGTTTCCTCGGGGGCAATCAGCCCCAGCATTTT
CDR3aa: CASSFLGGNQPQHF

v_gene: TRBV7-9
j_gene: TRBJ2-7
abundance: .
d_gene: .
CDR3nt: TGTGCCAGCAGCTCAACAGGTGCCTCTCGCTCCTACGAGCAGTACTTC
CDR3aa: CASSSTGASRSYEQYF

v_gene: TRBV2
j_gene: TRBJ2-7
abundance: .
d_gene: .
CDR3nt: TGTGCCAGCAGTGAAAGGGCGACTAGGTCCTACGAGCAGTACTTC
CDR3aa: CASSERATRSYEQYF

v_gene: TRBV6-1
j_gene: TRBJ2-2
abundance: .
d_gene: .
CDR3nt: TGTGCCAGCGGGGGCGGAACCGGGGAGCTGTTTTTT
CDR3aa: CASGGGTGELFF

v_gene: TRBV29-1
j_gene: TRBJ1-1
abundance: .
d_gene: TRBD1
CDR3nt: TGCAGCGTCGTACGGACAGGGCTGTTGGAAGCTTTCTTT
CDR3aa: CSVVRTGLLEAFF

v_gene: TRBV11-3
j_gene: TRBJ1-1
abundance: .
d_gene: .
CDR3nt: TGTGCCAGCAGCTTAGTTTATAGGACAGAAGCTTTCTTT
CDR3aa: CASSLVYRTEAFF

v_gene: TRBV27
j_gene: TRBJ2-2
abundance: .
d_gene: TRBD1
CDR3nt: TGTGCCAGCAGGATACAGGGGGCAAACACCGGGGAGCTGTTTTTT
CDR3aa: CASRIQGANTGELFF

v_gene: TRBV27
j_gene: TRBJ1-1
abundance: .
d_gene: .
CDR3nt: TGTGCCAGCCGCCGAACGAGTGTCACTGAAGCTTTCTTT
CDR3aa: CASRRTSVTEAFF

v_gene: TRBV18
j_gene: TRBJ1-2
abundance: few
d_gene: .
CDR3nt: TGTGCCAGCTCGGCAGGGTTTGGCTACACCTTC
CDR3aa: CASSAGFGYTF

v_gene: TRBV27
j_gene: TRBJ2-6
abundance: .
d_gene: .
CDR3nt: TGTGCCAGCAGAGAGCAGGCCACTGGGGCCAACGTCCTGACTTTC
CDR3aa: CASREQATGANVLTF

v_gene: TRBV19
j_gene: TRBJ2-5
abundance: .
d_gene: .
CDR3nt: TGTGCCAGTAGTATAGGGGCAGAGACCCAGTACTTC
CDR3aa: CASSIGAETQYF

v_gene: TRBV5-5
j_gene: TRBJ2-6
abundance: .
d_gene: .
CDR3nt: TGTGCCAGCAGCAAGGAGGCGGCTGGGGCCAACGTCCTGACTTTC
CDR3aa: CASSKEAAGANVLTF

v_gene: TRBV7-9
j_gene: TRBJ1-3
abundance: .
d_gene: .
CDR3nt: TGTGCCAGCAGCTCCCAGGGTACAGGAAACACCATATATTTT
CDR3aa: CASSSQGTGNTIYF

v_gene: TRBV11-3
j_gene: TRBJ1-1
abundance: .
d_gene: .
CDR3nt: TGTGCCAGCAGCTTAGAATCTGAAGCTTTCTTT
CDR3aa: CASSLESEAFF

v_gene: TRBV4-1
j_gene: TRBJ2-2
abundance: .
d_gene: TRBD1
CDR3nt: TGCGCCAGCAGCCTGGGACAGGGCGAGGGCGGGGAGCTGTTTTTT
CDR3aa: CASSLGQGEGGELFF

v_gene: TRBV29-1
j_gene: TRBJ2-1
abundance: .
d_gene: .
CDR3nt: TGCAGCGTTGGAAGCCCCAGGGAGAGGAGGGGCTATGAGCAGTTCTTC
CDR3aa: CSVGSPRERRGYEQFF

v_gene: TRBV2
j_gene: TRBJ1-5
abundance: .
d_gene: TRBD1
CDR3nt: TGTGCCAGCACCCCCCTGCTGACAGGGCGCAATCAGCCCCAGCATTTT
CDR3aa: CASTPLLTGRNQPQHF

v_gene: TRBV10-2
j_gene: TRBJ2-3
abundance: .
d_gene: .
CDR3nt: TGCGCCAGCAGTGAAGCCTTTCACACAGATACGCAGTATTTT
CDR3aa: CASSEAFHTDTQYF

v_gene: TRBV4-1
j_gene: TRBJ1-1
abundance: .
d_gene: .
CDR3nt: TGCGCCAGCAGCCAAGATGGTCTTAGGGGGTCGGGGACTGAAGCTTTCTTT
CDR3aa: CASSQDGLRGSGTEAFF

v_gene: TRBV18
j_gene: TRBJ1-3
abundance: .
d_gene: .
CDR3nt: TGTGCCAGCTCACCGGAAAGCTCTGGAAACACCATATATTTT
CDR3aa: CASSPESSGNTIYF

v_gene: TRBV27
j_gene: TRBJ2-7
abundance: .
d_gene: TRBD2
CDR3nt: TGTGCCAGCACCTTCACTCTAGCGGGAGGGGCGGCGGAGCAGTACTTC
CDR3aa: CASTFTLAGGAAEQYF